Below, 26 T cell receptor beta chains from the same sample are listed, as sequenced in a study of beta chain features in type 1 diabetes. The isolated RNA, all of it, was reverse transcribed, so expressed TCRB transcripts were what got sequenced. This table comes from immunoSEQ multiplex PCR, and its TCRdb copy is limited to in-frame clones, with some not included. The sample carries about 470,000 clones, about 32% recorded once. The sample taken for sequencing was naive CD4+ T cells from blood. These receptors were taken from a man aged 18 to 30 in good health.

Only a few counts were recorded for this clone. The V gene is TRBV7-9, the J gene TRBJ2-7; 11 bases are a match to TRBD2. With 8 bases clipped from V and 2 bases from J, the junction kept 8 bases outside the gene matches. Germline-derived CDR1 and CDR2 are SEHNR and FQNEAQ (reference sequence). The CDR3 loop spans 15 amino acids. CDR3 nucleotide sequence: TGTGCCAGCCGGACCACTAGCGGGAGTCCCTACGAGCAGTACTTC. This sequence encodes CASRTTSGSPYEQYF. Complete variable domain (other parts from reference TRBV7-9 and TRBJ2-7): DTGVSQNPRHKITKRGQNVTFRCDPISEHNRLYWYRQTLGQGPEFLTYFQNEAQLEKSRLLSDRFSAERPKGSFSTLEIQRTEQGDSAMYLCASRTTSGSPYEQYFGPGTRLTVT.

The gene calls are TRBV19 and TRBJ2-5; TRBD2 matches at 9 bases. The CDR3 is 15 residues long. Germline CDR1 reads LNHDA; CDR2 reads SQIVND (reference sequence). V trimming: 7 bases; J trimming: 7 bases; junction bases outside the gene matches: 13. The chain's CDR3 is CASNPSAGGLGTQYF. The CDR3 bases are TGTGCCAGTAACCCGTCAGCGGGAGGCCTCGGGACCCAGTACTTC.

This clone has just a few counts. This CDR3 is CASSLGTGNNEQFF. The CDR3 DNA reads as TGCGCCAGCAGCTTAGGCACGGGGAACAATGAGCAGTTCTTC. This chain links TRBV5-1 with TRBJ2-1; D might be TRBD2 (5 bases). Trimming stripped 2 bases from V and 5 bases from J, with 11 bases between. There are 14 residues in the CDR3. Germline values: CDR1 SGHRS, CDR2 YFSETQ.

The sample holds a few counts of this clone. The chain is built from TRBV29-1 and TRBJ2-1; 10 bases map to TRBD1. The germline V gene encodes CDR1 SQVTM and CDR2 ANQGSEA. V was pared by 3 bases and J by 2 bases, with 4 bases of the junction left unmatched. The CDR3 loop spans 15 amino acids. CDR3 protein: CSVDFGTGAYNEQFF. The CDR3, as DNA: TGCAGCGTTGATTTCGGGACAGGGGCCTACAATGAGCAGTTCTTC.

The gene calls are TRBV7-2 and TRBJ2-5; D might be TRBD2 (6 bases). Trimming took 3 bases from V and 5 from J, leaving 19 bases between them. The CDR3 consists of 16 residues. The germline V gene has CDR1 SGHTA and CDR2 FQGNSA. The CDR3 reads CASSFSGTPGGETQYF. In DNA, the CDR3 is TGTGCCAGCAGCTTTTCAGGGACCCCCGGAGGGGAGACCCAGTACTTC.

V and J are TRBV5-6 and TRBJ2-5; 8 bases are a match to TRBD1. Germline V gives CDR1 SGHDT, CDR2 YYEEEE. J lost 7 bases, V lost 3 bases, and 8 bases had no gene match. This CDR3 region has 14 residues. The CDR3 region is CASSYQDRAGTQYF. The DNA for the CDR3 is TGTGCCAGCAGCTATCAGGACAGGGCTGGGACCCAGTACTTC.

There are a few counts of this clone. The V and J genes are TRBV18 and TRBJ1-1, with 8 positions matching TRBD1. V lost 1 base and J lost 7; bases outside the gene matches: 11. CDR3 length: 16 residues. From germline, CDR1 is KGHSH and CDR2 LQKENI. The CDR3 DNA reads as TGTGCCAGCTCACCACGCCGCACAGGGGGACGAGTTGAAGCTTTCTTT. This translates into CASSPRRTGGRVEAFF.

V is TRBV11-1 and J is TRBJ2-7, with D perhaps TRBD2 (5 bases). This CDR3 is 14 amino acids long. From germline, CDR1 is SGHAT and CDR2 FQDESV (reference sequence). The V and J ends lost 5 bases and 0 bases respectively, with 11 bases between them. The CDR3 region is CASSHGRASYEQYF. The CDR3, as DNA: TGTGCCAGCAGCCACGGGCGGGCCTCCTACGAGCAGTACTTC.

This clone has more than one count but fewer than ten. The gene calls are TRBV15 and TRBJ1-2; D might be TRBD1 (6 bases). The CDR3 has 13 amino acids. The germline V and J ends were trimmed by 0 bases and 8 bases, with 10 bases remaining between them. Per germline, CDR1 LNHNV and CDR2 YYDKDF (reference sequence). This chain's CDR3 is CATSRDRGGGYTF. The CDR3 DNA is TGTGCCACCAGCAGAGACAGGGGTGGCGGCTACACCTTC.

V and J are TRBV11-2 and TRBJ2-1; D gene unclear. The CDR3 extends over 13 amino acids. V was shortened by 4 bases and J by 12 bases, with 16 bases between the two germline ends. Germline assignment: CDR1 SGHAT and CDR2 FQNNGV. CDR3 region: CASSSLSLGLQFF. In DNA, the CDR3 is TGTGCCAGCAGCTCCCTAAGCCTCGGCCTGCAGTTCTTC.

This sequence joins TRBV30 and TRBJ2-5; D is uncertain. Germline V lookup: CDR1 GTSNPN, CDR2 SVGIG (reference sequence). The CDR3 contains 12 residues. V gave up 2 bases and J gave up 3 bases, with 7 bases separating them. CDR3 sequence (DNA): TGTGCCTGGAGTATAGGAGAAGAGACCCAGTACTTC. It encodes CAWSIGEETQYF.

The chain carries TRBV13 and TRBJ2-3, with 13 bases aligning to TRBD2. The CDR3 runs to 19 residues. V lost 0 bases and J lost 3; bases outside the gene matches: 9. Germline CDR1 reads PRHDT; CDR2 reads FYEKMQ (reference sequence). The CDR3 here is CASSLGPGLAGKGTDTQYF. DNA for the CDR3: TGTGCCAGCAGCTTAGGGCCGGGACTAGCGGGAAAGGGGACAGATACGCAGTATTTT.

This clone has just a few counts. The chain recombines TRBV18 with TRBJ2-5; 8 bases line up with TRBD2. V shed 3 bases and J 0 bases; nucleotides not matched to a gene: 12. The CDR3 consists of 18 residues. Looked up from germline, CDR1 is KGHSH and CDR2 is LQKENI. Here the CDR3 DNA reads TGTGCCAGCTCACCGACGGGGATTGCGGGGGGTTACCAAGAGACCCAGTACTTC. Protein: CASSPTGIAGGYQETQYF.

The chain uses TRBV7-9 and TRBJ2-1, with a tentative D call TRBD2 (6 bases). The V end lost 6 bases, the J end lost 3 bases, and 15 bases lay between the germline ends. This CDR3 has 15 residues. The germline V gene has CDR1 SEHNR and CDR2 FQNEAQ (reference sequence). CDR3 region: CASRARRENYNEQFF. DNA for the CDR3: TGTGCCAGCAGAGCCCGGCGGGAAAACTACAATGAGCAGTTCTTC.

The chain uses TRBV7-9 and TRBJ1-1; a weak D match, TRBD1 (5 bases). V was clipped by 4 bases and J by 9 bases, with 15 bases between them. From germline, CDR1 is SEHNR and CDR2 FQNEAQ (reference sequence). The CDR3 covers 13 residues. The CDR3, as DNA: TGTGCCAGCAGCTCCGCCCGGACGGACAAAGCTTTCTTT. Its translation is CASSSARTDKAFF.

Only a few counts were recorded for this clone. The V call is TRBV5-1, the J call TRBJ2-7, with D possibly called TRBD1 or TRBD2 (5 bases each). From germline, CDR1 is SGHRS and CDR2 YFSETQ. V was trimmed by 1 base and J by 3 bases, leaving 8 bases between them. The CDR3 spans 13 residues. The CDR3 nucleotides read TGCGCCAGCAGCTTGCAGGGAGACTACGAGCAGTACTTC. It translates to CASSLQGDYEQYF.

This clone came up a few times. The chain is built from TRBV28 and TRBJ2-7, with a weak D call TRBD2 (6 bases). The CDR3 loop spans 12 amino acids. V lost 5 bases, J lost 3 bases, and 8 bases lay in between. CDR1 MDHEN and CDR2 SYDVKM come from the germline V gene. The CDR3 protein is CASSRTIYEQYF. As DNA, the CDR3 is TGTGCCAGCAGTAGGACTATCTACGAGCAGTACTTC.

This clone was counted between two and nine times. The gene calls are TRBV4-1 and TRBJ2-1; TRBD2 is a possible D gene (5 bases). The CDR3 has 17 amino acids. In germline, CDR1 is MGHRA, CDR2 YSYEKL. V was trimmed by 4 bases and J by 0 bases, leaving 16 bases between them. In DNA form, the CDR3 reads TGCGCCAGCAGCCTCCTCCCACCGGGGAGCTCCTACAATGAGCAGTTCTTC. Translating gives CASSLLPPGSSYNEQFF.

The rearrangement joins TRBV6-5 to TRBJ1-1, with 7 bases lining up with TRBD1. Per germline, CDR1 MNHEY and CDR2 SVGAGI. The CDR3 extends over 15 amino acids. The J segment lost 0 bases and the V segment lost 6 bases, leaving 7 bases of the junction unmatched. The DNA for the CDR3 is TGTGCCAGCAGGCCTGGAGGGGGCTTGAACACTGAAGCTTTCTTT. It encodes CASRPGGGLNTEAFF.

The chain combines TRBV30 with TRBJ2-7; D call uncertain. Germline V gives CDR1 GTSNPN, CDR2 SVGIG (reference sequence). The CDR3 runs 11 residues. Here the CDR3 reads CSFASSYEQYF. Written as DNA, the CDR3 is TGTAGCTTCGCCAGCTCCTACGAGCAGTACTTC.

This clone came up a few times. The rearrangement uses TRBV2 and TRBJ2-7; a weak D match, TRBD2 (5 bases). V lost 5 bases, J lost 3 bases, and 14 bases lay in between. The CDR3 has 14 amino acids. Germline CDR1 SNHLY, CDR2 FYNNEI. CDR3 residues: CASSPRTWNYEQYF. For the CDR3, the DNA is TGTGCCAGCAGTCCTCGGACTTGGAACTACGAGCAGTACTTC.

This sequence joins TRBV7-9 and TRBJ2-7; D is undetermined. Germline CDR1 SEHNR, CDR2 FQNEAQ (reference sequence). There are 12 residues in the CDR3. V was cut by 4 bases and J by 3 bases, with 7 bases left in between. CDR3 loop: CASSSLNYEQYF. The DNA for the CDR3 is TGTGCCAGCAGCTCGCTCAACTACGAGCAGTACTTC.

This clone turned up a few times. The rearrangement links TRBV30 to TRBJ1-1; D remains unclear. The length of the CDR3 is 12 residues. The germline gives CDR1 GTSNPN, CDR2 SVGIG (reference sequence). Between the trimmed V and J ends, which lost 4 bases and 4 bases, there was a span of 10 bases. The CDR3 protein is CAWTEGTTEAFF. The CDR3 DNA reads as TGTGCCTGGACGGAGGGTACCACTGAAGCTTTCTTT.

V usage is TRBV30 and J usage is TRBJ2-3; maybe TRBD1 (6 bases). Germline V gene sequence: CDR1 GTSNPN, CDR2 SVGIG (reference sequence). The CDR3 consists of 13 residues. V dropped 3 bases and J dropped 2 bases, with 9 bases sitting between them. The chain's CDR3 is CAWRAGATDTQYF. CDR3 nucleotides: TGTGCCTGGAGGGCAGGGGCCACAGATACGCAGTATTTT.

Only a few counts were recorded for this clone. The sample contains more than one DNA sequence encoding this CDR3. The chain combines TRBV7-9 with TRBJ1-5; no clear D gene. Germline V gives CDR1 SEHNR, CDR2 FQNEAQ (reference sequence). This CDR3 has 13 amino acids. Deletions cut 0 bases from V and 5 bases from J, with 5 bases between. CDR3 sequence: CASSLAQDQPQHF. DNA for the CDR3: TGTGCCAGCAGCTTAGCTCAGGATCAGCCCCAGCATTTT.

The chain uses TRBV9 and TRBJ2-3, with 7 bases lining up with TRBD1. The CDR3 length is 15 residues. From germline, CDR1 is SGDLS and CDR2 YYNGEE. With V trimmed by 0 bases and J by 7 bases, 8 bases remained unmatched. The CDR3 loop reads CASSVATWDSNTQYF. As DNA, the CDR3 is TGTGCCAGCAGCGTAGCTACGTGGGACAGCAATACGCAGTATTTT.